The T cell receptor beta chain described here comes from a study of technical replicates of blood from a few donors. This table comes from immunoSEQ multiplex PCR, and its TCRdb copy is limited to in-frame clones, with some not included. The table lists about 63,000 clones, around nine tenths of them singletons. V was clipped by 3 bases and J by 7 bases; unmatched bases: 14. Germline CDR1 SGDLS, CDR2 YYNGEE. The CDR3 is made up of 17 amino acids. The sequencing sample was made of PBMCs. The origin of this receptor is a human donor in good health. Some clones in this sample may be carry-over from other donors' samples. The chain is built from TRBV9 and TRBJ2-1; 9 bases match TRBD1. The CDR3 DNA reads as TGTGCCAGCAGCGCCAGGGTACCCGGACAGGGGAATAATGAGCAGTTCTTC. This sequence encodes CASSARVPGQGNNEQFF.